The 21 T cell receptor beta chains reported below all come from one sample, sequenced in a study of neurological immune-mediated disorders. MiXCR, applied by TCRdb to the 5' RACE reads, yields one record per CDR3 protein. This repertoire shows about 87,000 distinct CDR3 sequences, roughly 3.3% found once; its top ten account for roughly 2.9%. Material: PBMCs. These receptors all stem from a woman between 50 and 59 years old with multiple sclerosis.

The V call is TRBV7-6, the J call TRBJ1-1, with D maybe TRBD1 (5 bases). CDR1 is SGHVS and CDR2 is FNYEAQ in the germline V gene. V dropped 5 bases and J dropped 5 bases, with 12 bases sitting between them. CDR3 length equals 13 residues. For the CDR3, the DNA is TGTGCCAGCAGCCGTAGGGACCAAACTGAAGCTTTCTTT. Protein sequence: CASSRRDQTEAFF.

This clonotype has at least ten counts. The chain combines TRBV25-1 with TRBJ2-7; no definite D call. The CDR3 runs 10 residues. Germline CDR1 reads MGHDK; CDR2 reads SYGVNS. Trimming left V 3 bases short and J 7 bases short, with 4 bases between. The CDR3 sequence: CASSDGEQYF. The CDR3 DNA is TGTGCCAGCAGTGATGGGGAGCAGTACTTC.

This chain connects TRBV12-3 or TRBV12-4 to TRBJ2-1; 7 bases align to TRBD2. The CDR3 length is 16 residues. The J segment lost 0 bases and the V segment lost 3 bases, leaving 5 bases of the junction unmatched. CDR3 sequence reads: CASSFDPGGSYNEQFF. CDR3 DNA: TGTGCCAGCAGTTTCGACCCGGGGGGCTCCTACAATGAGCAGTTCTTC.

This clonotype was seen many times. The rearrangement joins TRBV12-3 or TRBV12-4 to TRBJ2-3; 9 bases map to TRBD2. The CDR3 has 15 amino acids. Unmatched junction bases numbered 6, after V lost 7 bases and J lost 1 base. The CDR3 spells CASIRAGGRTDTQYF. As DNA, the CDR3 is TGTGCCAGCATCCGCGCGGGGGGGCGCACAGATACGCAGTATTTT.

This clonotype was observed many times. The chain recombines TRBV20-1 with TRBJ1-5; a weak D match, TRBD1 (6 bases). CDR3 length: 12 amino acids. V was clipped by 6 bases and J by 6 bases, with 12 bases between them. CDR1 and CDR2 (germline): DFQATT, SNEGSKA (reference sequence). The CDR3 here is CSAGTGSQPQHF. The DNA for the CDR3 is TGCAGTGCGGGAACAGGGAGTCAGCCCCAGCATTTT.

This clonotype showed up many times. The chain uses TRBV4-3 and TRBJ2-7; TRBD2 agrees at 12 bases. The CDR3 totals 15 residues. The ends lost 1 base at V and 3 bases at J; junction bases unmatched: 1. Germline values: CDR1 LGHNA, CDR2 YSLEER. CDR3 in DNA: TGCGCCAGCAGCCAAGGACTAGCGGGGGTCTACGAGCAGTACTTC. Translation gives CASSQGLAGVYEQYF.

In this sample, this clonotype turned up many times. J is TRBJ2-1 and V is TRBV2; TRBD2 is a possible D gene (6 bases). Germline CDR1 and CDR2: SNHLY and FYNNEI. The CDR3 is 16 residues long. Trimming pared 3 bases from V and 3 bases from J, leaving 15 bases between. As DNA, the CDR3 is TGTGCCAGCAGTGAGGGACTCACGACCGTCTACAATGAGCAGTTCTTC. It is translated as CASSEGLTTVYNEQFF.

This clonotype was seen ten or more times. V and J are TRBV3-1 and TRBJ2-5, with a possible D match to TRBD2 (7 bases). V lost 0 bases, J lost 7 bases, and 12 bases lay in between. Looked up from germline, CDR1 is LGHDT and CDR2 is YNNKEL (reference sequence). CDR3 length: 14 amino acids. CDR3 sequence (DNA): TGTGCCAGCAGCCAAGATTTAGGGGGGGGGACCCAGTACTTC. Residues: CASSQDLGGGTQYF.

At least ten counts were recorded for this clonotype. This chain links TRBV6-2 or TRBV6-3 with TRBJ2-3, with D unresolved. The CDR3 is 14 amino acids. V lost 2 bases and J lost 3, with 9 bases in between. Per the germline V gene, CDR1 is MNHEY and CDR2 is SVGEGT. DNA for the CDR3: TGTGCCAGCAGTTACCCTGTCACTACAGATACGCAGTATTTT. Translation gives CASSYPVTTDTQYF.

This clonotype came up many times. The V and J genes are TRBV5-4 and TRBJ2-4; 15 nucleotides align to TRBD2. The CDR3 contains 21 residues. Trimming took 2 bases from V and 0 from J; bases not matched to a gene: 12. From germline, CDR1 is SGHNT and CDR2 YYREEE (reference sequence). The CDR3 DNA is TGTGCCAGCAGCTTCTTAGGGGGGACTAGCGGGGGGTCCCTAGCCAAAAACATTCAGTACTTC. This gives the protein CASSFLGGTSGGSLAKNIQYF.

This clonotype was seen repeatedly, ten times or more. This chain joins TRBV12-3 or TRBV12-4 and TRBJ2-7; D not certain. Trimming cost V 2 bases and J 4 bases, with 6 bases left between them. The CDR3 has 12 amino acids. The CDR3 is CASSLIRYEQYF. The CDR3 DNA is TGTGCCAGCAGTTTAATTCGTTACGAGCAGTACTTC.

Note on this clonotype: This may be a read error, as it is one base from a much larger clone. This sequence joins TRBV5-1 and TRBJ2-7; D unclear. Per the germline V gene, CDR1 is SGHRS and CDR2 is YFSETQ. This CDR3 is 13 amino acids long. CDR3 in amino acids: CASSSSPGYEKYF. The CDR3 region has the DNA TGCGCCAGCAGCTCGTCCCCTGGGTACGAGAAGTACTTC.

Many counts were recorded for this clonotype. The rearrangement uses TRBV20-1 and TRBJ2-1; 8 bases are a match to TRBD2. CDR1 is DFQATT and CDR2 is SNEGSKA in the germline V gene (reference sequence). V lost 3 bases to trimming and J lost 5 bases; unmatched junction nucleotides: 9. The CDR3 is 15 amino acids. The CDR3 loop is CSASSGGAWNNEQFF. In DNA form, the CDR3 reads TGCAGTGCTAGTTCCGGGGGGGCCTGGAACAATGAGCAGTTCTTC.

This clonotype occurred many times. The gene calls are TRBV5-1 and TRBJ2-2; unclear D gene. The CDR3 has 14 residues. Germline CDR1 is SGHRS and CDR2 is YFSETQ. V lost 0 bases and J lost 7, with 10 bases in between. The CDR3 loop is CASSLGIAGGELFF. CDR3 coding DNA: TGCGCCAGCAGCTTGGGGATAGCCGGCGGGGAGCTGTTTTTT. The full variable domain, its missing parts supplied by reference TRBV5-1 and TRBJ2-2, is KAGVTQTPRYLIKTRGQQVTLSCSPISGHRSVSWYQQTPGQGLQFLFEYFSETQRNKGNFPGRFSGRQFSNSRSEMNVSTLELGDSALYLCASSLGIAGGELFFGEGSRLTVL.

This clonotype was recorded at least ten times. As DNA, the CDR3 is TGCGCCAGCAGTGATTTGCAAGAGACCCAGTACTTC. Translated, it gives CASSDLQETQYF. The V gene is TRBV10-2, the J gene TRBJ2-5; D not certain. Trimming pared 3 bases from V and 2 bases from J, leaving 4 bases between. CDR3 length: 12 residues. Germline V lookup: CDR1 WSHSY, CDR2 SAAADI.

This clonotype was counted at least ten times. The chain carries TRBV12-3 or TRBV12-4 and TRBJ2-1; TRBD2 might be the D (6 bases). The ends were cut back, 7 bases at V and 1 base at J, with 11 bases in the middle. The CDR3 is made up of 14 amino acids. The CDR3 coding sequence is TGTGCCAGCACCCCGGAGGGGTCCTACAATGAGCAGTTCTTC. Translating gives CASTPEGSYNEQFF.

The chain couples TRBV5-1 to TRBJ2-7; no definite D call. Germline V gene sequence: CDR1 SGHRS, CDR2 YFSETQ. With 7 bases removed from V and 9 bases from J, the gap between germline ends came to 17 bases. CDR3 length equals 12 residues. The CDR3 reads CASATSTNAQYF. For the CDR3, the DNA is TGCGCCAGCGCTACCTCGACGAACGCGCAGTACTTC. The whole variable domain, remainder taken from reference TRBV5-1 and TRBJ2-7, is KAGVTQTPRYLIKTRGQQVTLSCSPISGHRSVSWYQQTPGQGLQFLFEYFSETQRNKGNFPGRFSGRQFSNSRSEMNVSTLELGDSALYLCASATSTNAQYFGPGTRLTVT.

This clonotype was detected a few times. V usage is TRBV12-3 or TRBV12-4 and J usage is TRBJ1-2, with 7 positions matching TRBD1. The CDR3 is 12 amino acids. With 5 bases clipped from V and 8 bases from J, the junction kept 5 bases outside the gene matches. The CDR3 sequence: CASSRGTAGYTF. The CDR3 DNA follows: TGTGCCAGCAGTAGGGGGACAGCCGGCTACACCTTC.

This clonotype was seen ten or more times. The chain uses TRBV9 and TRBJ2-3; TRBD2 matches 10 bases. The length of the CDR3 is 17 residues. Trimming took 3 bases from V and 9 from J; bases not matched to a gene: 16. CDR1 is SGDLS, CDR2 YYNGEE, per germline. CDR3 nucleotides: TGTGCCAGCAGCGCCCAGCTTGGACTAGCGGCGCGGGGGACGCAGTATTTT. The encoded protein is CASSAQLGLAARGTQYF.

This clonotype has a handful of counts. This chain connects TRBV11-2 to TRBJ1-2; perhaps TRBD1 as D (6 bases). Germline V lookup: CDR1 SGHAT, CDR2 FQNNGV. With 7 bases removed from V and 4 bases from J, the gap between germline ends came to 19 bases. This CDR3 has 15 residues. In DNA form, the CDR3 reads TGTGCCAGCACCGGGGGCGGAGCGGGGCTCTATGGCTACACCTTC. It encodes CASTGGGAGLYGYTF.

This clonotype has ten or more counts. The CDR3 nucleotides are TGTGCCAGCCGGTTTAGCGGGGGGTCCACAGATACGCAGTATTTT. Its translation: CASRFSGGSTDTQYF. V gene TRBV2 combines with J gene TRBJ2-3; 10 bases are a match to TRBD2. The V segment lost 8 bases and the J segment 2 bases; nucleotides outside the gene matches: 7. The CDR3 is 15 residues long. Per the germline V gene, CDR1 is SNHLY and CDR2 is FYNNEI.